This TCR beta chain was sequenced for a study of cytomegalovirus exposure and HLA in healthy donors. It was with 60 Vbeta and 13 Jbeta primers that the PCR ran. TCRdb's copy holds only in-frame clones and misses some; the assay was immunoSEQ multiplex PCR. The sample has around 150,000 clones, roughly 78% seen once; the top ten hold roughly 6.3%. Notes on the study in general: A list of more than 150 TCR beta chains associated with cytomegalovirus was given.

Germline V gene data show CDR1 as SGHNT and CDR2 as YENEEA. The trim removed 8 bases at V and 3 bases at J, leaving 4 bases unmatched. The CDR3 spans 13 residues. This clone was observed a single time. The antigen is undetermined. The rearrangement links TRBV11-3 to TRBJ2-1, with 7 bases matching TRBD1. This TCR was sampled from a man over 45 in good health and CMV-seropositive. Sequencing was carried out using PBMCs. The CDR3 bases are TGTGCCAGCGGAAGGGACAGCTACAATGAGCAGTTCTTC. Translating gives CASGRDSYNEQFF.